Presented here are 7 T cell receptor beta chains from one specimen sequenced in a study of vaccination and CD4 T cells after COVID-19. No antigens are known for them. The study sequenced cultured CD4+ T cell DNA using the Oncomine TCR Beta short-read assay. CD4+ T cells were cultured, and genomic DNA was extracted from them. TCRdb independently ran MiXCR on the PCR reads; one entry per CDR3 protein. This sample has approximately 9,000 distinct CDR3 sequences, with about 39% found just once. Treatment given: approximately nine-day PBMC culture with coronavirus spike peptide pools or control peptides (ViraFEST assay). Those CD4+ T cells from the unexposed donor predate the COVID-19 pandemic (2011-2018). Sequenced sample: CD4+ T cells from blood, cultured in vitro. The receptors originated from a human donor in good health.

This clonotype was detected a few times. The chain recombines TRBV20-1 with TRBJ1-6; 8 bases align to TRBD1. CDR1 and CDR2 (germline): DFQATT, SNEGSKA (reference sequence). V trimming: 4 bases; J trimming: 9 bases; junction bases outside the gene matches: 5. The CDR3 consists of 13 residues. The CDR3 DNA is TGCAGTGCTAAGGACAGGGTTGGTTCACCCCTCCACTTT. Its protein is CSAKDRVGSPLHF.

This clonotype came up a few times. This chain joins TRBV20-1 and TRBJ2-7, with 8 bases lining up with TRBD2. This CDR3 contains 13 residues. Germline lookup yields CDR1 DFQATT and CDR2 SNEGSKA (reference sequence). Germline trimming cut 6 bases from V and 4 bases from J; bases unmatched to any gene: 8. CDR3 amino acids: CSAASGSGYEQYF. In DNA, the CDR3 is TGCAGTGCCGCGAGCGGGAGTGGTTACGAGCAGTACTTC.

The rearrangement joins TRBV24-1 to TRBJ2-1; 9 bases match TRBD1. This CDR3 is 17 amino acids long. Per the germline V gene, CDR1 is KGHDR and CDR2 is SFDVKD. The trim removed 1 base at V and 8 bases at J, leaving 11 bases unmatched. CDR3 nucleotides: TGTGCCACCAGTGATTTCCATCCCGGGACAGGGATCTATGAGCAGTTCTTC. It translates to CATSDFHPGTGIYEQFF.

The rearrangement links TRBV12-3 or TRBV12-4 to TRBJ1-5, with D unresolved. The CDR3 has 14 residues. The germline V and J ends were trimmed by 2 bases and 0 bases, with 5 bases remaining between them. The DNA for the CDR3 is TGTGCCAGCAGTTTATTGAATAGCAATCAGCCCCAGCATTTT. Its translation is CASSLLNSNQPQHF.

This clonotype has only a few counts. This chain uses TRBV5-1 with TRBJ2-5; a possible D gene is TRBD2 (5 bases). Trimming stripped 0 bases from V and 0 bases from J, with 12 bases between. Germline loops: CDR1 SGHRS, CDR2 YFSETQ. The CDR3 sequence is 16 residues long. This CDR3 reads CASSLGVSAHQETQYF. In nucleotides, the CDR3 is TGCGCCAGCAGCTTGGGGGTTAGCGCCCACCAAGAGACCCAGTACTTC.

This chain uses TRBV4-2 with TRBJ1-4; 10 bases match TRBD1. The CDR3 loop spans 16 amino acids. Germline V gene data show CDR1 as LGHNA and CDR2 as YNFKEQ. J lost 8 bases, V lost 0 bases, and 6 bases had no gene match. Written as DNA, the CDR3 is TGTGCCAGCAGCCAAGAAGGCGGACAGGGGGACGAAAAACTGTTTTTT. It yields the protein CASSQEGGQGDEKLFF.

The sample holds a few counts of this clonotype. J is TRBJ1-3 and V is TRBV6-1; possibly TRBD1 for D (5 bases). Germline-derived CDR1 and CDR2 are MNHNS and SASEGT. V was cut by 6 bases and J by 9 bases, with 15 bases left in between. The CDR3 runs 13 residues. CDR3 protein: CASSLTGGSTIYF. The CDR3 DNA reads as TGTGCCAGCAGCCTCACCGGGGGGAGCACCATATATTTT.